This T cell receptor (beta chain) was sequenced for a study of cytomegalovirus exposure and HLA in healthy donors. Study outcomes and limitations: Analysis performed later found more than 15,000 TCR beta sequences associated with HLA alleles at 0.05 false discovery rate.

This CDR3 is built from 12 residues. Germline values: CDR1 MNHEY, CDR2 SVGAGI. V was shortened by 6 bases and J by 8 bases, with 11 bases between the two germline ends. A remark on this clone: The antigen is not known.

PCR primers comprised 60 Vbeta and 13 Jbeta primers. Assay: immunoSEQ multiplex PCR; the TCRdb copy retains only in-frame clones and omits some. The specimen's table records over 100,000 clones. Healthy bone marrow donors made up the cohort. Sequencing input: PBMCs. This TCR came from a middle-aged woman in good health and CMV-seropositive. The chain recombines TRBV6-5 with TRBJ2-4; possible D gene TRBD2, 6 bases. This CDR3 is CASSSRRDIQYF. As DNA, the CDR3 is TGTGCCAGCAGCTCCCGGAGGGACATTCAGTACTTC.